This entry features one TCR beta chain sequence. This specimen comes from a study of T-cell memory formation after mild COVID-19. The germline V gene encodes CDR1 DFQATT and CDR2 SNEGSKA (reference sequence). There are 18 residues in the CDR3. V lost 2 bases, J lost 3 bases, and 16 bases stayed unmatched. The TCR alpha and TCR beta cDNA libraries, bearing sample barcodes and UMIs, were generated by 5'RACE using constant-segment primers. TCRdb re-called the 5' RACE reads through MiXCR, storing one row per CDR3 protein. The sample lists roughly 620,000 distinct CDR3 sequences; over 15% were seen once. V is TRBV20-1 and J is TRBJ2-3; 8 nucleotides align to TRBD2. The sample was PBMCs or a T cell subset sorted from them (not recorded which). The clonotype was recovered from an adult woman who had mild COVID-19 (a few samples of this study predate the infection). Cell type and time point are not known. The CDR3 sequence is CSARLLAGQVSATDTQYF. The CDR3 DNA reads TGCAGTGCTAGACTCCTAGCGGGCCAGGTGTCGGCTACAGATACGCAGTATTTT.